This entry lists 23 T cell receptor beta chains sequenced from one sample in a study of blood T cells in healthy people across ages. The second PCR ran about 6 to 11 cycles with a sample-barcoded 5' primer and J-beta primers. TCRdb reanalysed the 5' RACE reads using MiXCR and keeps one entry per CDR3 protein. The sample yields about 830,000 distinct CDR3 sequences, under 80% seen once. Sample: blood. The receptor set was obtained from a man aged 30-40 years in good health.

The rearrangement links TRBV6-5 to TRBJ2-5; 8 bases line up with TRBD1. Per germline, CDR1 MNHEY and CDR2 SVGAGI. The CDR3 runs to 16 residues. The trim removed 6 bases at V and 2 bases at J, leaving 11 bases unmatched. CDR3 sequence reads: CASRRQGPSVQETQYF. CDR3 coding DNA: TGTGCCAGCAGAAGACAGGGGCCCTCCGTACAAGAGACCCAGTACTTC.

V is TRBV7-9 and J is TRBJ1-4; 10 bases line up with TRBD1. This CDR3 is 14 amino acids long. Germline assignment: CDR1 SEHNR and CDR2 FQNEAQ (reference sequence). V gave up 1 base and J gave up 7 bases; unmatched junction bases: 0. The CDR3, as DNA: TGTGCCAGCAGCTTAGGGGACAGGGGTGAAAAACTGTTTTTT. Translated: CASSLGDRGEKLFF.

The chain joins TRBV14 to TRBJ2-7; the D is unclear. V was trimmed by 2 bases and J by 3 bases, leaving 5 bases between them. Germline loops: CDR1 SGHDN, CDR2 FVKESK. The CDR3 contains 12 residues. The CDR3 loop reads CASSQYHYEQYF. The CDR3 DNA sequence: TGTGCCAGCAGCCAATACCACTACGAGCAGTACTTC.

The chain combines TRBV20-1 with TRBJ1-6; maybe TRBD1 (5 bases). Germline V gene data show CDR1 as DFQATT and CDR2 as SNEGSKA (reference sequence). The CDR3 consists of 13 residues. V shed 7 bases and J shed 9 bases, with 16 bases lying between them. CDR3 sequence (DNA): TGCAGTGTCCAGGGCGGTGTGAGTTCACCCCTCCACTTT. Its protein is CSVQGGVSSPLHF.

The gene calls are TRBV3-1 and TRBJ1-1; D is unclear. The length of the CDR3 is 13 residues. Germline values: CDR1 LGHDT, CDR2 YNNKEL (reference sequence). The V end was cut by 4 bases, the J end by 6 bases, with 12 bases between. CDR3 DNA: TGTGCCAGCAGCCCCTTTTCAGGTTCTGAAGCTTTCTTT. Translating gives CASSPFSGSEAFF.

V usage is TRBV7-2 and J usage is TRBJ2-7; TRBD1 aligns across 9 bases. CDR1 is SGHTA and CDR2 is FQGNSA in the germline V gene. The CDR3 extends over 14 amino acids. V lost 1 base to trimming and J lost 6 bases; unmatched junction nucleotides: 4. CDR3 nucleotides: TGTGCCAGCAGCTTAGGGGACAGGGTAGGCGAGCAGTACTTC. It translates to CASSLGDRVGEQYF.

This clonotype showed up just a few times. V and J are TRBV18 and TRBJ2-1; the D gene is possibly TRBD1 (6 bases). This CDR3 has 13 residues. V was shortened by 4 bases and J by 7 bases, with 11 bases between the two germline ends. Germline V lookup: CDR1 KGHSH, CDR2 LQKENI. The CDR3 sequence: CASSQGVQNEQFF. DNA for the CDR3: TGTGCCAGCTCACAGGGGGTACAGAATGAGCAGTTCTTC. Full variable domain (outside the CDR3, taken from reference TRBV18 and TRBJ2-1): NAGVMQNPRHLVRRRGQEARLRCSPMKGHSHVYWYRQLPEEGLKFMVYLQKENIIDESGMPKERFSAEFPKEGPSILRIQQVVRGDSAAYFCASSQGVQNEQFFGPGTRLTVL.

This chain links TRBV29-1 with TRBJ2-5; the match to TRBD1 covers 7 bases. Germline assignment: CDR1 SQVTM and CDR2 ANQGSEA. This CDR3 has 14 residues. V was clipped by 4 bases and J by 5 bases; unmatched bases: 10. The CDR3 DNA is TGCAGCGTTGGTGTACAGGGGCCGGAGGAGACCCAGTACTTC. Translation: CSVGVQGPEETQYF.

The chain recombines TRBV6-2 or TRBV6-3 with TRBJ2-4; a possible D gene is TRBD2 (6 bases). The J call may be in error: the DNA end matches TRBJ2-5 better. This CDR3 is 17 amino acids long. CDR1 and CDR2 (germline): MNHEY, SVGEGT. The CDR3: CASSSLRIATSGETQYF. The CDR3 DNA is TGTGCCAGCAGTTCCCTCCGGATAGCCACCAGCGGGGAGACCCAGTACTTC.

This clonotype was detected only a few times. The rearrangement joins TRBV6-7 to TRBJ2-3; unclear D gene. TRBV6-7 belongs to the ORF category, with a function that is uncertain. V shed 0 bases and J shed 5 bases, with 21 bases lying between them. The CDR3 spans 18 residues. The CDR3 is CASSYSKDLTLDGDTQYF. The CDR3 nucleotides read TGTGCCAGCAGTTACTCGAAGGATTTGACATTAGATGGAGATACGCAGTATTTT.

In nucleotides, the CDR3 is TGTGCCAGCAGCCACCTAGCGGGGGCTCAAGAGACCCAGTACTTC. Translating gives CASSHLAGAQETQYF. The chain has TRBV3-1 and TRBJ2-5; TRBD2 matches 10 bases. The CDR3 contains 15 residues. Germline V gene data show CDR1 as LGHDT and CDR2 as YNNKEL (reference sequence). The V gene end was trimmed by 3 bases and the J gene end by 2 bases; junction bases not matched to a gene: 3.

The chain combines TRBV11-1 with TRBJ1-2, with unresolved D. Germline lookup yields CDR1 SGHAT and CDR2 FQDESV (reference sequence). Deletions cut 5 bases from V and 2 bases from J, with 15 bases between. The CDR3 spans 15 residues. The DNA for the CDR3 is TGTGCCAGCAGCCGAGGGTCACAGAACAACTATGGCTACACCTTC. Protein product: CASSRGSQNNYGYTF.

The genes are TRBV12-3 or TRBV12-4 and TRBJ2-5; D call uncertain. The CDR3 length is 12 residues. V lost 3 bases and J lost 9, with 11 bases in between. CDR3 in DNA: TGTGCCAGCAGTTTTAGCTCCAAGCCCCAGTACTTC. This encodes CASSFSSKPQYF.

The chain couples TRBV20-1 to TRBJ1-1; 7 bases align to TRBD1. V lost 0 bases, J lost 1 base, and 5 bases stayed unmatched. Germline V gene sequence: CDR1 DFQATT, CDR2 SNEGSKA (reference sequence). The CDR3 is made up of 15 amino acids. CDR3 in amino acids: CSARDLGTENTEAFF. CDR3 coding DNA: TGCAGTGCTAGAGATTTAGGGACAGAGAACACTGAAGCTTTCTTT.

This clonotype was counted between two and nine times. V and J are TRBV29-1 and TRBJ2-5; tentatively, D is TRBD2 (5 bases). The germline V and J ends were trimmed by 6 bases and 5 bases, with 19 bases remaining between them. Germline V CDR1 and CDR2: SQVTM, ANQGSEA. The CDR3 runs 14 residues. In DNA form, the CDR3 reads TGCAGCGTCCCCCTCATCGAGGGTGGCGAGACCCAGTACTTC. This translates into CSVPLIEGGETQYF.

The CDR3 sequence is CASSQGDGTGFGESNQPQHF. In DNA form, the CDR3 reads TGTGCCAGCAGCCAAGGTGACGGGACAGGGTTTGGGGAGAGCAATCAGCCCCAGCATTTT. The chain recombines TRBV4-2 with TRBJ1-5; 9 nucleotides match TRBD1. The CDR3 runs to 20 residues. Losses at the gene ends were 1 base for V and 1 base for J; bases not matched to a gene: 14. Germline V gene lookup returns CDR1 LGHNA and CDR2 YNFKEQ.

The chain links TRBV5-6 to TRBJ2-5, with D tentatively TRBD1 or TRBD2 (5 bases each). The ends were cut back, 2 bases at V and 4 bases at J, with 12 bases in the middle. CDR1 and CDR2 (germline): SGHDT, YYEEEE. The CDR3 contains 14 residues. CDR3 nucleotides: TGTGCCAGCAGCTTAACGGCAGGGAGAGAGACCCAGTACTTC. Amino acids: CASSLTAGRETQYF.

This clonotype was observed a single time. The CDR3 region is CASSPLQRQETQYF. CDR3 sequence (DNA): TGTGCCAGCTCACCATTGCAGAGACAAGAGACCCAGTACTTC. This chain links TRBV18 with TRBJ2-5; D not certain. The CDR3 is 14 amino acids. Between the trimmed V and J ends, which lost 2 bases and 2 bases, there was a span of 9 bases. In germline, CDR1 is KGHSH, CDR2 LQKENI. Complete variable domain (other parts from reference TRBV18 and TRBJ2-5): NAGVMQNPRHLVRRRGQEARLRCSPMKGHSHVYWYRQLPEEGLKFMVYLQKENIIDESGMPKERFSAEFPKEGPSILRIQQVVRGDSAAYFCASSPLQRQETQYFGPGTRLLVL.

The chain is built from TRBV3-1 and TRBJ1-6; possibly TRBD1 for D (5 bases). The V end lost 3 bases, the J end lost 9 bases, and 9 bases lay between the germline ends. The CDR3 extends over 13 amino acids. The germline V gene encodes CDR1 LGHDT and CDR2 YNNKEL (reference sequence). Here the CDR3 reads CASSQGDISPLHF. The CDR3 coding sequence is TGTGCCAGCAGCCAGGGGGATATTTCACCCCTCCACTTT. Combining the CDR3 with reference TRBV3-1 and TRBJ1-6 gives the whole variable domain DTAVSQTPKYLVTQMGNDKSIKCEQNLGHDTMYWYKQDSKKFLKIMFSYNNKELIINETVPNRFSPKSPDKAHLNLHINSLELGDSAVYFCASSQGDISPLHFGNGTRLTVT.

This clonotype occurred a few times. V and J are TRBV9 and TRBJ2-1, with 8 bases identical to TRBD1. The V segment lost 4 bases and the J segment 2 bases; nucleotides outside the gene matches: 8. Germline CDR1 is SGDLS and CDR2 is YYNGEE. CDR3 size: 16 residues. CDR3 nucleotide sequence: TGTGCCAGCAGCTCACAGGACAGGGCTCCCTACAATGAGCAGTTCTTC. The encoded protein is CASSSQDRAPYNEQFF.

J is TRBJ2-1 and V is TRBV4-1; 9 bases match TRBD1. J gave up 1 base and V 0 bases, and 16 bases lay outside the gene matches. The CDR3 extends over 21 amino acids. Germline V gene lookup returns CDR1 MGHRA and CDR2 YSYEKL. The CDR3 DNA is TGCGCCAGCAGCCAAGATCGGGGGACAGGGTTAGTTGCGGCGTCCTACAATGAGCAGTTCTTC. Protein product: CASSQDRGTGLVAASYNEQFF.

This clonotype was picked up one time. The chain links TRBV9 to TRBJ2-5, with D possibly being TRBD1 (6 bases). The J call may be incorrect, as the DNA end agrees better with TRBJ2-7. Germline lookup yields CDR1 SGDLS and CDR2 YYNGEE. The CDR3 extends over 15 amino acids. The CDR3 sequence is CASSVDVGAIYEQYF. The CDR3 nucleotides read TGTGCCAGCAGCGTAGATGTGGGGGCTATATACGAGCAGTACTTC.

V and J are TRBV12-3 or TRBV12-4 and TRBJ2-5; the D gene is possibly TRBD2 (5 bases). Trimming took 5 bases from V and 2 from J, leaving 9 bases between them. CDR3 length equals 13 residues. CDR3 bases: TGTGCCAGCAGTCCCCTAGCACAAGAGACCCAGTACTTC. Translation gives CASSPLAQETQYF.